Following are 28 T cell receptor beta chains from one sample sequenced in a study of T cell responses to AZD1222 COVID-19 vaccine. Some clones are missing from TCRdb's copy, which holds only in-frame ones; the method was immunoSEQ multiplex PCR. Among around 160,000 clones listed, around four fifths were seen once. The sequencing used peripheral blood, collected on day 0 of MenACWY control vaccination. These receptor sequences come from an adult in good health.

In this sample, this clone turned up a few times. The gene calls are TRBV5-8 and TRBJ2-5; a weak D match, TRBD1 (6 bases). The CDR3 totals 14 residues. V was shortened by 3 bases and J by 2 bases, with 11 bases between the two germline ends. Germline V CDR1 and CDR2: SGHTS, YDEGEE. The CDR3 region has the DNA TGTGCCAGCAGCTCGGGACACCGACAAGAGACCCAGTACTTC. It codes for CASSSGHRQETQYF.

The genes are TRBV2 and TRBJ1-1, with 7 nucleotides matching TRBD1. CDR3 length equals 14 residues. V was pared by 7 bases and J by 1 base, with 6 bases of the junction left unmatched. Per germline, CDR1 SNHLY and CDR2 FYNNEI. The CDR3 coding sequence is TGTGCCAGCAAGGGGGCGGGACGGAACACTGAAGCTTTCTTT. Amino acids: CASKGAGRNTEAFF.

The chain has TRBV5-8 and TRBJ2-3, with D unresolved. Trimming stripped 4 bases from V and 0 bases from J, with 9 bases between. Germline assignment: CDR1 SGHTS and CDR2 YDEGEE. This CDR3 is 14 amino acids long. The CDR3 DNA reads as TGTGCCAGCAGCCCCTATTCGAGCACAGATACGCAGTATTTT. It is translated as CASSPYSSTDTQYF.

CDR3 coding DNA: TGTGCCAGCAGTTGGGACAGGAACACTGAAGCTTTCTTT. Its translation: CASSWDRNTEAFF. This rearrangement joins TRBV6-5 to TRBJ1-1; 7 positions match TRBD1. J lost 1 base, V lost 4 bases, and 0 bases had no gene match. Germline V CDR1 and CDR2: MNHEY, SVGAGI. The CDR3 is 13 amino acids.

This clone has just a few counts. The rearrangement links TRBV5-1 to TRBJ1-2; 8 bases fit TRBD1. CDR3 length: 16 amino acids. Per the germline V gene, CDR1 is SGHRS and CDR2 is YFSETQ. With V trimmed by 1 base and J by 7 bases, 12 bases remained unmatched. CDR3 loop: CASSLIPSTGDTGYTF. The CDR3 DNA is TGCGCCAGCAGCTTGATCCCTTCGACAGGGGACACTGGCTACACCTTC. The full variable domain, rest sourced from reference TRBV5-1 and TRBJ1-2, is KAGVTQTPRYLIKTRGQQVTLSCSPISGHRSVSWYQQTPGQGLQFLFEYFSETQRNKGNFPGRFSGRQFSNSRSEMNVSTLELGDSALYLCASSLIPSTGDTGYTFGSGTRLTVV.

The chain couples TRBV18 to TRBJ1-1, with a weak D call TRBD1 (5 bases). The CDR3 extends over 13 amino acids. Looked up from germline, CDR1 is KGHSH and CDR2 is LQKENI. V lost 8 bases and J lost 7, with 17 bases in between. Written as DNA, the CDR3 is TGTGCCAGCACCCTCGGGGGGGACCTTGAAGCTTTCTTT. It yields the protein CASTLGGDLEAFF. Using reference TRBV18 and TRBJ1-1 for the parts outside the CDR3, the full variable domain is NAGVMQNPRHLVRRRGQEARLRCSPMKGHSHVYWYRQLPEEGLKFMVYLQKENIIDESGMPKERFSAEFPKEGPSILRIQQVVRGDSAAYFCASTLGGDLEAFFGQGTRLTVV.

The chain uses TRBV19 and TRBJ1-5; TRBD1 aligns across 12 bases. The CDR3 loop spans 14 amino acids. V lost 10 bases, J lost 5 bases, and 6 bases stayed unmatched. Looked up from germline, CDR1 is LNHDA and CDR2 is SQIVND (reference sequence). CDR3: CANRDRGRDQPQHF. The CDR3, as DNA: TGTGCCAACCGGGACAGGGGGCGCGATCAGCCCCAGCATTTT. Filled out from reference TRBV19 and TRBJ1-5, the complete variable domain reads DGGITQSPKYLFRKEGQNVTLSCEQNLNHDAMYWYRQDPGQGLRLIYYSQIVNDFQKGDIAEGYSVSREKKESFPLTVTSAQKNPTAFYLCANRDRGRDQPQHFGDGTRLSIL.

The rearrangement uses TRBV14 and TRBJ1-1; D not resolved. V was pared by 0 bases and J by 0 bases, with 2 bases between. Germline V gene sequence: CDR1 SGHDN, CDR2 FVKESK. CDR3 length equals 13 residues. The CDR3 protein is CASSQDVNTEAFF. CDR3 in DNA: TGTGCCAGCAGCCAAGATGTGAACACTGAAGCTTTCTTT. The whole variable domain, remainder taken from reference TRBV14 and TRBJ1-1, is EAGVTQFPSHSVIEKGQTVTLRCDPISGHDNLYWYRRVMGKEIKFLLHFVKESKQDESGMPNNRFLAERTGGTYSTLKVQPAELEDSGVYFCASSQDVNTEAFFGQGTRLTVV.

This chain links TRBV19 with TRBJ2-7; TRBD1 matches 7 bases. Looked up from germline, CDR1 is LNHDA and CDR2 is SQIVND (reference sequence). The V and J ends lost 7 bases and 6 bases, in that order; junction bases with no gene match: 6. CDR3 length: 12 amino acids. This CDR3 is CASTGQAGEQYV. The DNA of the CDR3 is TGTGCCAGTACCGGACAGGCCGGCGAGCAGTACGTC.

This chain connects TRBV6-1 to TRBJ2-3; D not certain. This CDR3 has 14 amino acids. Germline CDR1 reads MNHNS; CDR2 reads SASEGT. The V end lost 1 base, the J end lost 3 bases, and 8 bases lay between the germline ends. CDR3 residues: CASSEGRITDTQYF. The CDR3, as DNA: TGTGCCAGCAGTGAAGGCAGGATTACAGATACGCAGTATTTT.

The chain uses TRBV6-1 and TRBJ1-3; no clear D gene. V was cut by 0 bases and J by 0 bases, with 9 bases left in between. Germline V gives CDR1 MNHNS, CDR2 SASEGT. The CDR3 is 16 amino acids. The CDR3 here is CASSEATNLSGNTIYF. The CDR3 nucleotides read TGTGCCAGCAGTGAAGCCACAAACCTCTCTGGAAACACCATATATTTT.

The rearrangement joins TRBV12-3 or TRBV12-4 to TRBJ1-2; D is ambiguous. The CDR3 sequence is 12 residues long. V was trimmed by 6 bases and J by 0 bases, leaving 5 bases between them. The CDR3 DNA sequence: TGTGCCAGCAGCGATACTAACTATGGCTACACCTTC. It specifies CASSDTNYGYTF.

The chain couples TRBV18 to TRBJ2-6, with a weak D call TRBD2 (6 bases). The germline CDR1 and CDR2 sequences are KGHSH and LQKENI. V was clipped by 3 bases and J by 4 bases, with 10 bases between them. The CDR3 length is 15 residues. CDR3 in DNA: TGTGCCAGCTCACCCGTCGGGGGAGGGGCCAACGTCCTGACTTTC. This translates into CASSPVGGGANVLTF.

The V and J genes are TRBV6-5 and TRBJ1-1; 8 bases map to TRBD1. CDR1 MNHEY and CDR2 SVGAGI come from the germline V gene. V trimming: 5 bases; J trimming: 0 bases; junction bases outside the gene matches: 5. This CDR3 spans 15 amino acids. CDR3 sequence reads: CASSTRTGLNTEAFF. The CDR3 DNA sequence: TGTGCCAGCAGTACTAGGACAGGGCTGAACACTGAAGCTTTCTTT.

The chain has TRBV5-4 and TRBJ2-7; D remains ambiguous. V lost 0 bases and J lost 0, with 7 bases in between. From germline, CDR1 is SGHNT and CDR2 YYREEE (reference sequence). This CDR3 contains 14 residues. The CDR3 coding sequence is TGTGCCAGCAGCTTGGCGGGCGGCTCCTACGAGCAGTACTTC. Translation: CASSLAGGSYEQYF.

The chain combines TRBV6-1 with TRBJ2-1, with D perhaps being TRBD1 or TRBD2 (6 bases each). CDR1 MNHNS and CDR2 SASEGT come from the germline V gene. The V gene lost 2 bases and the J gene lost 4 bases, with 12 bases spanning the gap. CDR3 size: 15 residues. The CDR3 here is CASSERGGQYNEQFF. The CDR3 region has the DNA TGTGCCAGCAGTGAACGAGGGGGGCAGTACAATGAGCAGTTCTTC.

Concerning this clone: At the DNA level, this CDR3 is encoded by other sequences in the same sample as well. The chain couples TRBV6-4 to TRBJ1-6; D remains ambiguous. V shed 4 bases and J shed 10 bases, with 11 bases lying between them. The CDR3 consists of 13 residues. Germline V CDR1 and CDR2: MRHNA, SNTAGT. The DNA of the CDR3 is TGTGCCAGCAGTGGAGGTTACGGGTCACCCCTCCACTTT. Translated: CASSGGYGSPLHF.

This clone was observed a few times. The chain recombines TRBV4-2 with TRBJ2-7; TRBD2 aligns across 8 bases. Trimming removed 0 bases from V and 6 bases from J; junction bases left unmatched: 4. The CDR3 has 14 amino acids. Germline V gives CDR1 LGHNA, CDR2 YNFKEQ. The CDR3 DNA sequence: TGTGCCAGCAGCCAAGATCGCACTAGCGGCGAGCAGTACTTC. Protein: CASSQDRTSGEQYF.

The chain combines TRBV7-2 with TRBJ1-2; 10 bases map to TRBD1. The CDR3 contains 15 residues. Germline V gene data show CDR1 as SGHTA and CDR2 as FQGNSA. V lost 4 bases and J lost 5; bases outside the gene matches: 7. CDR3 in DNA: TGTGCCAGCAGCTCTCGACAGGGGGCATCTTATGGCTACACCTTC. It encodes CASSSRQGASYGYTF.

In nucleotides, the CDR3 is TGCGCCAGCAGCTTGCCAGGGGGTGTCTATGGCTACACCTTC. Its translation is CASSLPGGVYGYTF. V and J are TRBV5-1 and TRBJ1-2; TRBD1 matches at 7 bases. V lost 1 base and J lost 4; bases outside the gene matches: 4. Germline V gene sequence: CDR1 SGHRS, CDR2 YFSETQ. The CDR3 loop spans 14 amino acids.

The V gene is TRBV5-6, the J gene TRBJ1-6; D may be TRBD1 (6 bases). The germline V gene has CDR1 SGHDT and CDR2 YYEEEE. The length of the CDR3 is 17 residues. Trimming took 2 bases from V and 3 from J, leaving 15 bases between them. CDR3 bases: TGTGCCAGCAGCTTAGCACAGGGAAAGGGCTATAATTCACCCCTCCACTTT. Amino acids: CASSLAQGKGYNSPLHF.

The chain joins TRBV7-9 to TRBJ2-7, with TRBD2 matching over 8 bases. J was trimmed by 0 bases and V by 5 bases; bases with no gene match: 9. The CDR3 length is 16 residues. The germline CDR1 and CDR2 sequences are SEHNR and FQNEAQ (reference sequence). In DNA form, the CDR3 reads TGTGCCAGCAGCCCCATGGGAGCGGGGGCCTCCTACGAGCAGTACTTC. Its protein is CASSPMGAGASYEQYF.

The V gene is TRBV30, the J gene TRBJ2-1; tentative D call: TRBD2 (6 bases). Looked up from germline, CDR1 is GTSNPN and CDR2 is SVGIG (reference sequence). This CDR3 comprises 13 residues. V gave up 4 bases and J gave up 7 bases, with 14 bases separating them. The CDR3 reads CAWTPTGGNEQFF. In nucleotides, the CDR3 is TGTGCCTGGACTCCCACCGGGGGAAATGAGCAGTTCTTC.

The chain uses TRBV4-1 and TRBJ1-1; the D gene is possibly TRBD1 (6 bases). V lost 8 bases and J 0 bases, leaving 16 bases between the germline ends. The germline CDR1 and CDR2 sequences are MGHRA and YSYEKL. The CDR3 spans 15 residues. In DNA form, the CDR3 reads TGCGCCAGCGGGAATAAGGACAGCATGAACACTGAAGCTTTCTTT. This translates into CASGNKDSMNTEAFF.

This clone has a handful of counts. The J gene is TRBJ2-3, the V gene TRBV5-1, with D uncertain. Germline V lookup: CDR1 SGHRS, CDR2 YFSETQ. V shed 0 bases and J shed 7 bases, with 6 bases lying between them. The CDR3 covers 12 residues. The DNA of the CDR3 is TGCGCCAGCAGCTTGGATCTAAATACGCAGTATTTT. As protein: CASSLDLNTQYF. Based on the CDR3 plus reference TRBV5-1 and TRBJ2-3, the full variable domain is KAGVTQTPRYLIKTRGQQVTLSCSPISGHRSVSWYQQTPGQGLQFLFEYFSETQRNKGNFPGRFSGRQFSNSRSEMNVSTLELGDSALYLCASSLDLNTQYFGPGTRLTVL.

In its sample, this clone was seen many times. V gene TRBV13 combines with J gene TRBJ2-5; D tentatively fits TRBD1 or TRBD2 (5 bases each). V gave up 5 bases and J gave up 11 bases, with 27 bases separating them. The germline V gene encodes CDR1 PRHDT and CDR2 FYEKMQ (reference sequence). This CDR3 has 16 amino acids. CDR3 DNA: TGTGCCAGCAGCCCCCCCCTAGGGGCCCTGGGGGTCGATCAGTACTTC. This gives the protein CASSPPLGALGVDQYF.

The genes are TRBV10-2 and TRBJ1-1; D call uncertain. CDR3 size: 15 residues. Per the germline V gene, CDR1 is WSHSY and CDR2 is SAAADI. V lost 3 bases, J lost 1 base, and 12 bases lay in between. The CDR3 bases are TGCGCCAGCAGTGACTACCGGACGGCGAACACTGAAGCTTTCTTT. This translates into CASSDYRTANTEAFF.

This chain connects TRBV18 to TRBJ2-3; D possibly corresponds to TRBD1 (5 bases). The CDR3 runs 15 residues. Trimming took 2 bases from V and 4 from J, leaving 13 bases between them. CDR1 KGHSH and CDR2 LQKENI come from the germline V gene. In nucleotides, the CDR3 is TGTGCCAGCTCACCAAACGCCCAAGGGGCAGATACGCAGTATTTT. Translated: CASSPNAQGADTQYF.